This is a list of T cell receptor beta chains from one sample in a study of T cell responses to AZD1222 COVID-19 vaccine. Some clones are missing from TCRdb's copy, which holds only in-frame ones; the method was immunoSEQ multiplex PCR. Among fewer than 75,000 clones listed, 75% to 95% were seen once. This specimen was peripheral blood, taken 28 days after the second dose of the MenACWY control vaccine. These receptors originate from an adult who received the MenACWY meningococcal vaccine as a control. CDR3s include the opening cysteine and the closing phenylalanine or tryptophan. Fields, in order: CDR3 DNA, CDR3 protein, V gene, clone size, D gene, CDR3 length, J gene. The D gene is left open where the match is weak. Clone size is stated in some rows and not others, as once, few, many or a class when expanded.

CDR3nt: TGTGCCAGCAGCTTCGGGACAGGGGAGACGAATGAGCAGTTCTTC
CDR3aa: CASSFGTGETNEQFF
v_gene: TRBV11-3
abundance: few
d_gene: TRBD1
len: 15
j_gene: TRBJ2-1

CDR3nt: TGTGCCAGCAGCTCCTCCTCGGGTGATTCACCCCTCCACTTT
CDR3aa: CASSSSSGDSPLHF
v_gene: TRBV11-2
abundance: -
d_gene: -
len: 14
j_gene: TRBJ1-6

CDR3nt: TGTGCCAGCAGTTCCGGGAGGAGGGGCACAGATACGCAGTATTTT
CDR3aa: CASSSGRRGTDTQYF
v_gene: TRBV2
abundance: -
d_gene: TRBD2
len: 15
j_gene: TRBJ2-3

CDR3nt: TGTGCCAGCAGTGATTATAAGGGCGGGGAGCTGTTTTTT
CDR3aa: CASSDYKGGELFF
v_gene: TRBV6-4
abundance: -
d_gene: -
len: 13
j_gene: TRBJ2-2

CDR3nt: TGTGCCAGCTGGGGGCGGGAGGGCCAAGAGACCCAGTACTTC
CDR3aa: CASWGREGQETQYF
v_gene: TRBV28
abundance: -
d_gene: TRBD2
len: 14
j_gene: TRBJ2-5

CDR3nt: TGTGCCAGCACCTCCCTTGGGGGCAATCAGCCCCAGCATTTT
CDR3aa: CASTSLGGNQPQHF
v_gene: TRBV27
abundance: -
d_gene: -
len: 14
j_gene: TRBJ1-5

CDR3nt: TGTGCCAGCATCCTGAACCAGGCGAACACCGGGGAGCTGTTTTTT
CDR3aa: CASILNQANTGELFF
v_gene: TRBV2
abundance: -
d_gene: -
len: 15
j_gene: TRBJ2-2

CDR3nt: TGTGCCAGCAGCGCGGACAGGGGGATCGGTGGCTACACCTTC
CDR3aa: CASSADRGIGGYTF
v_gene: TRBV5-6
abundance: -
d_gene: TRBD1
len: 14
j_gene: TRBJ1-2

CDR3nt: TGTGCCAGCAGCTGGGACTCGAACACCGGGGAGCTGTTTTTT
CDR3aa: CASSWDSNTGELFF
v_gene: TRBV7-2
abundance: -
d_gene: -
len: 14
j_gene: TRBJ2-2

CDR3nt: TGCGCCAGTTTACCGGGACAGACTCTCAATGAGCAGTTCTTC
CDR3aa: CASLPGQTLNEQFF
v_gene: TRBV10-1
abundance: medium-sized
d_gene: TRBD1
len: 14
j_gene: TRBJ2-1

CDR3nt: TGTGCCAGCAGTGACGGAGCCAAAAACATTCAGTACTTC
CDR3aa: CASSDGAKNIQYF
v_gene: TRBV21-1
abundance: -
d_gene: -
len: 13
j_gene: TRBJ2-4

CDR3nt: TGCGCCAGCAGCCAAGTGGCCCGCCGGGGAAACACCATATATTTT
CDR3aa: CASSQVARRGNTIYF
v_gene: TRBV4-3
abundance: -
d_gene: -
len: 15
j_gene: TRBJ1-3

CDR3nt: TGTGCCAGCAGCGACCGATTAGCGGGAGGGGGAGATTTTGAGCAGTTCTTC
CDR3aa: CASSDRLAGGGDFEQFF
v_gene: TRBV9
abundance: few
d_gene: TRBD2
len: 17
j_gene: TRBJ2-1

CDR3nt: TGTGCCAGCAGACCTCGGGGGCGGGAGGGAGATGAGCAGTTCTTC
CDR3aa: CASRPRGREGDEQFF
v_gene: TRBV6-5
abundance: -
d_gene: TRBD2
len: 15
j_gene: TRBJ2-1

CDR3nt: TGCAGCGTCGGTTCTAGCGGAGCTACAGATACGCAGTATTTT
CDR3aa: CSVGSSGATDTQYF
v_gene: TRBV29-1
abundance: -
d_gene: TRBD2
len: 14
j_gene: TRBJ2-3

CDR3nt: TGTGCCAGCAGTGCACAACAAGCGGGCGAGCAGTACTTC
CDR3aa: CASSAQQAGEQYF
v_gene: TRBV2
abundance: -
d_gene: -
len: 13
j_gene: TRBJ2-7

CDR3nt: TGTGCCATCCAACAGGACAGGAGCCAGAACACTGAAGCTTTCTTT
CDR3aa: CAIQQDRSQNTEAFF
v_gene: TRBV2
abundance: -
d_gene: TRBD1
len: 15
j_gene: TRBJ1-1

CDR3nt: TGTGCCAGCAGAACCGGACTCGGGACAGGGACCTACGAGCAGTACTTC
CDR3aa: CASRTGLGTGTYEQYF
v_gene: TRBV5-5
abundance: medium-sized
d_gene: TRBD1
len: 16
j_gene: TRBJ2-7

CDR3nt: TGTGCCAGCAGCATGGGACCGTCGGCAGATACGCAGTATTTT
CDR3aa: CASSMGPSADTQYF
v_gene: TRBV4-2
abundance: once
d_gene: -
len: 14
j_gene: TRBJ2-3

CDR3nt: TGTGCCAGCAGCCAAGAATTACTCGTTGGCTACACCTTC
CDR3aa: CASSQELLVGYTF
v_gene: TRBV3-1/TRBV3-2
abundance: -
d_gene: -
len: 13
j_gene: TRBJ1-2

CDR3nt: TGTGCTAGTGGATCCAAGACAGGGGGGGTAGAGACCCAGTACTTC
CDR3aa: CASGSKTGGVETQYF
v_gene: TRBV12-5
abundance: -
d_gene: TRBD1
len: 15
j_gene: TRBJ2-5

CDR3nt: TGTGCCAGCAGTAACAACAGGGGCCCCTACGAGCAGTACTTC
CDR3aa: CASSNNRGPYEQYF
v_gene: TRBV28
abundance: -
d_gene: TRBD1
len: 14
j_gene: TRBJ2-7

CDR3nt: TGTGCCAGCAGCTTAACCACCACAGAAGCTTTCTTT
CDR3aa: CASSLTTTEAFF
v_gene: TRBV11-1
abundance: -
d_gene: -
len: 12
j_gene: TRBJ1-1

CDR3nt: TGTGCCAGCAAGGAACAGACCAATCAGCCCCAGCATTTT
CDR3aa: CASKEQTNQPQHF
v_gene: TRBV2
abundance: -
d_gene: -
len: 13
j_gene: TRBJ1-5

CDR3nt: TGTGCCAACGCATGGGGGTATACGCAGTATTTT
CDR3aa: CANAWGYTQYF
v_gene: TRBV7-2
abundance: -
d_gene: -
len: 11
j_gene: TRBJ2-3

CDR3nt: TGTGCCAGCACCCCCGGACAGATCTTTGGCTACACCTTC
CDR3aa: CASTPGQIFGYTF
v_gene: TRBV6-5
abundance: -
d_gene: -
len: 13
j_gene: TRBJ1-2

CDR3nt: TGTGCCAGCTCCCAAGGCGGCGGGGGGTACAATGAGCAGTTCTTC
CDR3aa: CASSQGGGGYNEQFF
v_gene: TRBV27
abundance: -
d_gene: TRBD2
len: 15
j_gene: TRBJ2-1